These T cell receptor beta chains were read from a single sample in a study of T cells in Graves' hyperthyroidism and ophthalmopathy. TCRdb itself ran the multiplex PCR reads through MiXCR, one entry per CDR3 protein. The table has some 770,000 distinct CDR3 sequences, approximately 16% seen once; the top ten hold under 8.5%. The sample was blood. Source of these receptors: a man between 18 and 35 years old with Graves' hyperthyroidism. Each CDR3 is given with its conserved first and last residue. A D gene is named only where the DNA matches it firmly. Rows may omit the clone size; those that give it use once, few, many or a size class.

abundance,v_gene,j_gene,d_gene,CDR3aa,CDR3nt
many,TRBV12-3/TRBV12-4,TRBJ2-1,TRBD1,CASRIGQGAREQFF,TGTGCCAGCAGGATAGGACAGGGGGCTAGGGAGCAGTTCTTC
few,TRBV6-1,TRBJ2-1,TRBD2,CASSDSLAGGLYNEQFF,TGTGCCAGCAGTGACAGCTTAGCGGGAGGACTCTACAATGAGCAGTTCTTC
many,TRBV28,TRBJ1-1,.,CASSPVEERAFF,TGTGCCAGCAGTCCGGTAGAGGAACGGGCTTTCTTT
.,TRBV27,TRBJ2-5,TRBD1,CASSLSSGTGEETQYF,TGTGCCAGCAGTTTATCGAGCGGGACAGGGGAAGAGACCCAGTACTTC
.,TRBV7-2,TRBJ2-1,.,CASSSVARSYNEQFF,TGTGCCAGCAGCTCAGTGGCCCGTTCCTACAATGAGCAGTTCTTC
many,TRBV30,TRBJ2-3,.,CAWNGASTHTDTQYF,TGTGCCTGGAACGGGGCCTCCACACACACAGATACGCAGTATTTT
many,TRBV11-2,TRBJ1-2,.,CASSLSHTRGYTF,TGTGCCAGCAGCTTAAGCCACACGAGGGGCTACACCTTC
few,TRBV7-9,TRBJ2-2,TRBD1,CASSEYTGDGFGELFF,TGTGCCAGCAGCGAATACACAGGGGACGGTTTCGGGGAGCTGTTTTTT
few,TRBV7-9,TRBJ2-2,.,CASSLDGRNTGELFF,TGTGCCAGCAGCTTAGATGGCAGGAACACCGGGGAGCTGTTTTTT
many,TRBV3-1,TRBJ1-1,TRBD1,CASSDGTGSTEAFF,TGTGCCAGCAGCGACGGGACAGGGAGCACTGAAGCTTTCTTT
many,TRBV28,TRBJ2-7,.,CASSSIQGAYEQYF,TGTGCCAGCAGTTCCATCCAAGGAGCGTACGAGCAGTACTTC
many,TRBV20-1,TRBJ2-1,.,CSADPGRVYEQFF,TGCAGTGCGGACCCGGGACGGGTTTATGAGCAGTTCTTC
many,TRBV28,TRBJ2-7,TRBD1,CASTQGGTDYEQYF,TGTGCCAGCACCCAAGGTGGGACAGACTACGAGCAGTACTTC
.,TRBV4-1,TRBJ2-7,TRBD1,CASSQGGGQGHYEQYF,TGCGCCAGCAGCCAAGGGGGAGGACAGGGTCATTACGAGCAGTACTTC
many,TRBV28,TRBJ1-5,TRBD1,CASSAGQGYQPQHF,TGTGCCAGCAGTGCGGGACAGGGTTATCAGCCCCAGCATTTT
.,TRBV12-3/TRBV12-4,TRBJ2-3,.,CASSFWGIEDTQYF,TGTGCCAGCAGTTTCTGGGGGATTGAGGATACGCAGTATTTT
.,TRBV29-1,TRBJ2-1,.,CSARIAVYNEQFF,TGCAGCGCGCGTATAGCGGTTTACAATGAGCAGTTCTTC
few,TRBV30,TRBJ2-7,TRBD1,CAWSPTPGTGSYEQYF,TGTGCCTGGAGTCCGACCCCCGGGACAGGCTCCTACGAGCAGTACTTC
many,TRBV18,TRBJ1-5,.,CASSLGTSGLPQHF,TGTGCCAGCTCACTCGGGACTTCTGGCCTTCCCCAGCATTTT
many,TRBV2,TRBJ2-7,TRBD2,CASRTGGPYEQYF,TGTGCCAGCCGGACGGGAGGGCCCTACGAGCAGTACTTC
few,TRBV20-1,TRBJ2-3,TRBD2,CSARLATQAQYF,TGCAGTGCCCGACTAGCCACACAGGCGCAGTATTTT
many,TRBV20-1,TRBJ2-7,TRBD1,CSAVRDRGREQYF,TGCAGTGCTGTCCGGGACAGGGGGCGCGAGCAGTACTTC